This T cell receptor beta chain was recorded in a study of post-analysis software for immune sequencing data. Turning to the study itself: Multiple sclerosis in the patients followed relapsing-remitting, secondary progressive and progressive-relapsing courses. Study conclusions and caveats: Compared with controls, patients had more of about 5 TRBV segments, including TRBV5-6, TRBV5-1 and TRBV20-1. Relative to controls, patients with multiple sclerosis showed significantly lower normalized Chao1 diversity. Pronounced co-clustering by F measure was evident among identically batched samples.

With regard to this clonotype: Its matching antigen is unknown.

Each TCR beta cDNA library carried unique molecular identifiers. Each batch of roughly 1 to 11 million T cells produced some 500,000 cDNA molecules. TCRdb re-analysed the PCR reads in MiXCR, keeping a single row per CDR3 protein. The sample has roughly 580,000 distinct CDR3 sequences, around 47% seen once. Germline values: CDR1 SNHLY, CDR2 FYNNEI. The V end was cut by 6 bases, the J end by 0 bases, with 7 bases between. The CDR3 runs 13 residues. The rearrangement links TRBV2 to TRBJ2-3; D unresolved. The TCR comes from a girl under 18 with multiple sclerosis. The sequencing sample was made of blood. The CDR3 DNA is TGTGCCAGCAGGGGCAGAAGCACAGATACGCAGTATTTT. This codes for CASRGRSTDTQYF. Full variable domain (remainder filled in from reference TRBV2 and TRBJ2-3): EPEVTQTPSHQVTQMGQEVILRCVPISNHLYFYWYRQILGQKVEFLVSFYNNEISEKSEIFDDQFSVERPDGSNFTLKIRSTKLEDSAMYFCASRGRSTDTQYFGPGTRLTVL.